This record concerns one T cell receptor beta chain sequence. Its antigen is unknown. Assay used: immunoSEQ multiplex PCR; TCRdb lists only in-frame clones, some missing. The sample yields about 77,000 clones, roughly 90% seen once. The CDR3 extends over 13 amino acids. CDR1 and CDR2 (germline): KGHDR, SFDVKD. V shed 9 bases and J 6 bases; nucleotides not matched to a gene: 7. The source of the sample is a study of T cell responses to AZD1222 COVID-19 vaccine. Study results and caveats: Close to half of spike-specific TCRs reportedly recognize unmutated variant regions. A mostly white British donor set with more females was recruited, and clonal diversity was possibly underestimated.

The material was peripheral blood, obtained 28 days after the second AZD1222 dose. The TCR was taken from an adult who received the AZD1222 COVID-19 vaccine. The gene calls are TRBV24-1 and TRBJ2-1, with 7 bases lining up with TRBD2. In nucleotides, the CDR3 is TGTGCCACCGCGGGAGACGGCGGCAATGAGCAGTTCTTC. Amino acid sequence: CATAGDGGNEQFF.